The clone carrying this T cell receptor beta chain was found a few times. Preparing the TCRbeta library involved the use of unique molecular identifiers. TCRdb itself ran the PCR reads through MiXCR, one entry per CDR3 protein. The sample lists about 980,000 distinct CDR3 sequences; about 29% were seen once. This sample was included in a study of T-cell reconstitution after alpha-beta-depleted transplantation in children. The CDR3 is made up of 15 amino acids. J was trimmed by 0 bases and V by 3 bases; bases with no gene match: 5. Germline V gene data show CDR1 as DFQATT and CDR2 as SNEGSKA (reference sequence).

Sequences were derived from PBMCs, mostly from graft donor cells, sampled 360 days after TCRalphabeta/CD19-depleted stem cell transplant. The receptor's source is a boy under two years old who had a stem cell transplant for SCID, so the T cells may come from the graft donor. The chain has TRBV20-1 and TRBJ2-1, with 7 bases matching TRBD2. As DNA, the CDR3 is TGCAGTGCTAGCGCGGCGGGGGACTCCTACAATGAGCAGTTCTTC. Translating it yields CSASAAGDSYNEQFF.